Below, 22 T cell receptor beta chains from the same sample are listed, as sequenced in a study of T cells after yellow fever vaccination. TCRdb reprocessed the 5' RACE reads via MiXCR and lists one record per CDR3 protein. The table shows about 310,000 distinct CDR3 sequences, with roughly 3.5% occurring only once. The specimen was PBMCs, collected on the day of the yellow fever booster vaccination. These receptors were obtained from a young man who received the YFV17D yellow fever vaccine.

This rearrangement joins TRBV12-3 or TRBV12-4 to TRBJ1-1; possibly TRBD1 for D (6 bases). The CDR3 spans 14 residues. Trimming pared 7 bases from V and 6 bases from J, leaving 18 bases between. CDR3 coding DNA: TGTGCCAGCACCTACGCAGGGGTCACCCCTGAAGCTTTCTTT. Its protein product is CASTYAGVTPEAFF.

This clonotype was seen ten or more times. V gene TRBV12-3 or TRBV12-4 combines with J gene TRBJ2-2, with 7 positions matching TRBD1. This CDR3 has 17 residues. With 1 base clipped from V and 7 bases from J, the junction kept 12 bases outside the gene matches. The chain's CDR3 is CASSLGDYRGSDGELFF. The CDR3 DNA reads as TGTGCCAGCAGTTTAGGGGATTACAGGGGATCGGACGGGGAGCTGTTTTTT.

This clonotype was seen many times. The chain couples TRBV10-3 to TRBJ1-2; no definite D call. Per the germline V gene, CDR1 is ENHRY and CDR2 is SYGVKD. The V end was cut by 10 bases, the J end by 1 base, with 13 bases between. The CDR3 extends over 13 amino acids. As DNA, the CDR3 is TGTGCCACCGGCCAGATGATTAACTATGGCTACACCTTC. This sequence encodes CATGQMINYGYTF.

This clonotype was seen at least ten times. The chain uses TRBV21-1 and TRBJ2-5. TRBV21-1 is deemed a pseudogene. The CDR3 totals 13 residues. The CDR3 DNA reads as TGTGCCAGCAGCTACCGGCCCCAAGAGACCCAGTACTTC. Protein sequence: CASSYRPQETQYF.

Ten or more counts support this clonotype. The chain uses TRBV9 and TRBJ2-3; D tentatively fits TRBD1 or TRBD2 (6 bases each). The V and J ends lost 4 bases and 2 bases respectively, with 14 bases between them. Germline V gives CDR1 SGDLS, CDR2 YYNGEE. This CDR3 is 15 amino acids long. The CDR3 region is CASSRGDHDTDTQYF. The DNA of the CDR3 is TGTGCCAGCAGCAGGGGGGACCACGACACAGATACGCAGTATTTT.

This clonotype was seen ten or more times. The V and J genes are TRBV20-1 and TRBJ2-1; D is possibly TRBD2 (6 bases). This CDR3 spans 14 amino acids. The germline V gene encodes CDR1 DFQATT and CDR2 SNEGSKA (reference sequence). V was cut by 3 bases and J by 5 bases, with 14 bases left in between. The CDR3 protein is CSASRSGDHNEQFF. CDR3 nucleotide sequence: TGCAGTGCTAGTAGGTCGGGAGACCACAATGAGCAGTTCTTC.

This clonotype was seen more than once but under ten times. This rearrangement joins TRBV5-4 to TRBJ2-3, with 10 nucleotides matching TRBD2. Trimming cost V 4 bases and J 4 bases; bases outside gene matches: 9. Germline V lookup: CDR1 SGHNT, CDR2 YYREEE (reference sequence). The CDR3 has 16 amino acids. The CDR3 bases are TGTGCCAGCAGCCTCAGGCTAGCGGGGGCCCCAGATACGCAGTATTTT. Translated, it gives CASSLRLAGAPDTQYF.

The chain joins TRBV4-1 to TRBJ1-5; no clear D gene. This CDR3 is 16 amino acids long. V lost 0 bases and J 1 base, leaving 10 bases between the germline ends. Per germline, CDR1 MGHRA and CDR2 YSYEKL. The CDR3 DNA sequence: TGCGCCAGCAGCCAAGAAGTAGCAGGAAGCAATCAGCCCCAGCATTTT. Translated, it gives CASSQEVAGSNQPQHF.

The rearrangement uses TRBV27 and TRBJ1-4; no definite D call. CDR1 and CDR2 from the germline V gene are MNHEY and SMNVEV (reference sequence). The germline V and J ends were trimmed by 7 bases and 5 bases, with 8 bases remaining between them. The CDR3 covers 12 residues. The CDR3 loop is CASKGRNEKLFF. The CDR3, as DNA: TGTGCCAGCAAGGGCAGAAATGAAAAACTGTTTTTT.

There are a few counts of this clonotype. V gene TRBV7-2 combines with J gene TRBJ2-5; a possible D gene is TRBD2 (7 bases). The CDR3 has 16 residues. V gave up 1 base and J gave up 5 bases, with 17 bases separating them. Per germline, CDR1 SGHTA and CDR2 FQGNSA. This CDR3 reads CASSLGAGGPFETQYF. The CDR3 DNA sequence: TGTGCCAGCAGCTTAGGGGCCGGGGGGCCGTTTGAGACCCAGTACTTC.

This clonotype has at least ten counts. The chain links TRBV15 to TRBJ2-7; a weak D match, TRBD2 (5 bases). Deletions cut 5 bases from V and 6 bases from J, with 14 bases between. Germline CDR1 LNHNV, CDR2 YYDKDF (reference sequence). The CDR3 runs 13 residues. CDR3 coding DNA: TGTGCCACCAGCCCCCTCCGGGGTTCCGAGCAGTACGTC. As protein: CATSPLRGSEQYV.

This clonotype was found a few times. The V and J genes are TRBV5-6 and TRBJ2-7, with a tentative D call TRBD1 (6 bases). With 0 bases removed from V and 7 bases from J, the gap between germline ends came to 8 bases. The CDR3 sequence is 12 residues long. Germline V gene sequence: CDR1 SGHDT, CDR2 YYEEEE. The CDR3 sequence is CASSLEQGEQYV. The CDR3 nucleotides are TGTGCCAGCAGCTTGGAGCAGGGGGAGCAGTACGTC.

This clonotype was counted only a few times. The chain combines TRBV4-3 with TRBJ1-4; the match to TRBD1 covers 9 bases. The CDR3 loop spans 15 amino acids. The germline V gene has CDR1 LGHNA and CDR2 YSLEER. V lost 8 bases to trimming and J lost 4 bases; unmatched junction nucleotides: 8. The CDR3 DNA is TGCGCCAGCCGCTTGTTGGGACAGGGTAATGAAAAACTGTTTTTT. It codes for CASRLLGQGNEKLFF.

V and J are TRBV11-1 and TRBJ2-3; either TRBD1 or TRBD2 may fit D (5 bases each). V lost 5 bases and J 3 bases, leaving 24 bases between the germline ends. Germline CDR1 and CDR2: SGHAT and FQDESV (reference sequence). The CDR3 is 18 amino acids. The CDR3 DNA reads TGTGCCAGCAGCCAGCGGCCCTCGCAGGGTTGGCAAACAGATACGCAGTATTTT. Protein product: CASSQRPSQGWQTDTQYF.

The rearrangement joins TRBV7-2 to TRBJ2-2, with 8 nucleotides matching TRBD1. This CDR3 spans 15 amino acids. Trimming cost V 2 bases and J 7 bases; bases outside gene matches: 6. Germline V gene data show CDR1 as SGHTA and CDR2 as FQGNSA. CDR3 bases: TGTGCCAGCAGCTTAAGGACAGGGTTTGGCGGGGAGCTGTTTTTT. This gives the protein CASSLRTGFGGELFF.

This clonotype appeared many times. This CDR3 reads CASSLFSGGAYNEQFF. Here the CDR3 DNA reads TGTGCCAGCAGCTTATTTAGCGGGGGGGCCTACAATGAGCAGTTCTTC. This sequence joins TRBV7-2 and TRBJ2-1; 11 bases match TRBD2. The CDR3 has 16 amino acids. Germline values: CDR1 SGHTA, CDR2 FQGNSA. V lost 2 bases, J lost 2 bases, and 2 bases stayed unmatched.

This clonotype was recorded a few times. The V and J genes are TRBV12-3 or TRBV12-4 and TRBJ2-7; 11 nucleotides align to TRBD1. With V trimmed by 6 bases and J by 4 bases, 8 bases remained unmatched. The CDR3 runs 15 residues. The CDR3 bases are TGTGCCAGCAGAGCCGGGACAGGGGGTGGTTACGAGCAGTACGTC. Protein product: CASRAGTGGGYEQYV.

By share of the sample, this clonotype is medium-sized. V is TRBV7-8 and J is TRBJ1-2; weak D call: TRBD1 (5 bases). Germline values: CDR1 SGHVS, CDR2 FQNEAQ. The CDR3 extends over 16 amino acids. The germline V and J ends were trimmed by 5 bases and 0 bases, with 16 bases remaining between them. The CDR3 reads CASSLGQAWANYGYTF. DNA of the CDR3: TGTGCCAGCAGCCTCGGACAAGCCTGGGCTAACTATGGCTACACCTTC.

Turning to this clonotype: The germline gene is not matched at one end of the junction; a read error may be the cause. V gene TRBV3-1 combines with J gene TRBJ2-7; the match to TRBD2 covers 9 bases. This CDR3 is built from 15 residues. CDR1 is LGHDT, CDR2 YNNKEL, per germline (reference sequence). CDR3 loop: CASSQGGTSSHEQYF. The CDR3 region has the DNA TGTGCCAGCAGCCAGGGCGGGACTAGCTCCCACGAGCAGTACTTC.

This clonotype was recorded many times. V and J are TRBV18 and TRBJ2-1; tentative D call: TRBD2 (6 bases). The CDR3 is made up of 12 amino acids. V was trimmed by 6 bases and J by 8 bases, leaving 11 bases between them. Germline lookup yields CDR1 KGHSH and CDR2 LQKENI. The CDR3 DNA reads as TGTGCCAGCTCTCAAGGAGGGGATGAGCAGTTCTTC. This sequence encodes CASSQGGDEQFF. Combining the CDR3 with reference TRBV18 and TRBJ2-1 gives the whole variable domain NAGVMQNPRHLVRRRGQEARLRCSPMKGHSHVYWYRQLPEEGLKFMVYLQKENIIDESGMPKERFSAEFPKEGPSILRIQQVVRGDSAAYFCASSQGGDEQFFGPGTRLTVL.

This clonotype was seen only a few times. V is TRBV7-3 and J is TRBJ2-7; 9 nucleotides align to TRBD1. Germline values: CDR1 SGHTA, CDR2 FQGTGA. The CDR3 spans 13 residues. The ends lost 5 bases at V and 5 bases at J; junction bases unmatched: 4. This chain's CDR3 is CASSPNRGHEQYF. The CDR3 DNA follows: TGTGCCAGCAGCCCGAACAGGGGGCACGAGCAGTACTTC.

This clonotype was counted ten times or more. The CDR3 loop is CASSQEFMAVQGYTF. CDR3 DNA sequence: TGTGCCAGCAGCCAAGAGTTCATGGCAGTTCAGGGGTACACCTTC. V is TRBV14 and J is TRBJ1-2; the D gene is possibly TRBD1 (6 bases). Per the germline V gene, CDR1 is SGHDN and CDR2 is FVKESK. Trimming pared 0 bases from V and 11 bases from J, leaving 19 bases between. The CDR3 loop spans 15 amino acids.